The 3 T cell receptor beta chains below come from one sample, sequenced in a study of persistence of HIV-infected CD4 T cells. The immunoSEQ assay was version 4, run in survey mode. Using immunoSEQ multiplex PCR, the repertoire was profiled, and TCRdb retains in-frame clones only, with some absent. This table holds 40,000 to 55,000 clones, less than 90% found once. This nonspecific control used anti-CD3/anti-CD28 bead stimulation of CD4+ T cells. Sorting selected CD4+ T cells upregulating both CD40 ligand and CD69. Which antigens these TCRs recognize remains unknown. This specimen consisted of CD4+ T cells sorted from PBMCs after roughly 18-hour stimulation, obtained from a patient who received antiretroviral therapy. These receptors originate from an adult woman with HIV who was CMV-seropositive.

This chain links TRBV6-6 with TRBJ2-2; unclear D gene. The CDR3 spans 13 residues. Between the trimmed V and J ends, which lost 2 bases and 7 bases, there was a span of 8 bases. Germline assignment: CDR1 MNHNY and CDR2 SVGAGI (reference sequence). The CDR3 DNA sequence: TGTGCCAGCAGTTACAAGACCGGCGGGGAGCTGTTTTTT. Translation: CASSYKTGGELFF.

The rearrangement links TRBV24-1 to TRBJ2-3; TRBD2 matches 8 bases. Germline-derived CDR1 and CDR2 are KGHDR and SFDVKD. The CDR3 is 14 amino acids. V lost 6 bases and J lost 4; bases outside the gene matches: 5. CDR3 bases: TGTGCCACCAGTATAGCGGGGACGGCAGATACGCAGTATTTT. Encoded protein: CATSIAGTADTQYF.

The chain carries TRBV14 and TRBJ1-3; D call uncertain. Germline V gene data show CDR1 as SGHDN and CDR2 as FVKESK. Trimming shortened V by 1 base and J by 0 bases, and 4 bases separated the two germline ends. This CDR3 spans 14 amino acids. CDR3 sequence reads: CASSQGGSGNTIYF. CDR3 bases: TGTGCCAGCAGCCAAGGGGGCTCTGGAAACACCATATATTTT. The complete variable domain, with remaining parts taken from reference TRBV14 and TRBJ1-3, reads EAGVTQFPSHSVIEKGQTVTLRCDPISGHDNLYWYRRVMGKEIKFLLHFVKESKQDESGMPNNRFLAERTGGTYSTLKVQPAELEDSGVYFCASSQGGSGNTIYFGEGSWLTVV.